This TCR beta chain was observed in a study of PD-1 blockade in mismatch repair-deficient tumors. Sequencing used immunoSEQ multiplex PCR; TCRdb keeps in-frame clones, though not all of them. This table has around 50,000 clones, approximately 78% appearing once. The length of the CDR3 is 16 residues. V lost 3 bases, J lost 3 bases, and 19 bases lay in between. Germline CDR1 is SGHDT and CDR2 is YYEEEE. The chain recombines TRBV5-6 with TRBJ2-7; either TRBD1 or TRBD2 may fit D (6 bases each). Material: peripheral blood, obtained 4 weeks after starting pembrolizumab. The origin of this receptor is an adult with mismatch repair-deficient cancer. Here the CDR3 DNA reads TGTGCCAGCAGCTCCTCTTTGGGGGGCGCTCGCTACGAGCAGTACTTC. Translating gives CASSSSLGGARYEQYF.